A selection of T cell receptor beta chains follows, all from one sample in a study of T cell repertoires in cytomegalovirus infection. MiXCR was run by TCRdb on the reads, yielding one entry per CDR3 protein. The repertoire holds over 250,000 distinct CDR3 sequences, with about 20% as singletons. Antigen specificity for these receptors is unknown. This material consisted of cultured PBMCs, taken from culture after CMV antigen stimulation. The receptor set was obtained from a human donor in good health (CMV status not recorded). Some clones in this sample may be carry-over from other donors' samples. CDR3s leave out the opening cysteine and the closing phenylalanine or tryptophan. The D gene is left open where the match is weak.

NA TRBV6-6 ASSYPKGGSDTQY
NA TRBV7-9 ASSLYQGRYTNEKLF
TRBD2 TRBV7-9 ASSGTSGNQETQY
TRBD1 TRBV5-1 ASRLTGGGRSGELF
NA TRBV6-1 ASSMDRLMNTEAF
NA TRBV15 ATSILRGSYEQY
TRBD2 TRBV29-1 NARLADYNEQF
TRBD1 TRBV28 ASSGQGQGGNEQF
TRBD2 TRBV7-2 ASSPDLQRERSDTQY
TRBD1 TRBV28 ASSNSGTVNEKLF
TRBD2 TRBV29-1 SVRTSGSGEQF
NA TRBV30 AWSVGLVTGELF
NA TRBV6-5 ASSYSSGSSTDTQY
NA TRBV19 ASSIGAGALETQY
TRBD1 TRBV7-9 ASSSRGRGAYGYT
NA TRBV5-3 ASSSANQETQY
TRBD1 TRBV6-6 ALRTGMNTEAF
TRBD1 TRBV12-3/TRBV12-4 ASSLRQGSLYGYT
NA TRBV27 ASSLSVDEGPRAEQF
NA TRBV5-4 ASSSDSLAKNIQY
NA TRBV5-6 ASSLVGVRDTEAF
TRBD1 TRBV20-1 SARSGTEDYEQY
NA TRBV7-8 ASSLVRARRPTEAF
NA TRBV11-2 ASSQGRGTYNEQF
TRBD2 TRBV4-1 ASSGSGSQETQY
TRBD1 TRBV9 ASSGKDRAGANVLT
TRBD2 TRBV6-2/TRBV6-3 ASSATGLAAYNEQF
NA TRBV7-2 ASSPFHGTYEQY
TRBD1 TRBV9 ASSPGGRSGSTDTQY
NA TRBV7-2 ASSRPTFRDFHNEQF
NA TRBV25-1 ASNSNAKNIQY
TRBD2 TRBV12-3/TRBV12-4 ASSPLTSGPPEQF
NA TRBV6-2/TRBV6-3 ASSYSLLNTGELF
TRBD1 TRBV7-9 ASSSGQGTQPQH
TRBD1 TRBV10-2 ASIRSTGGTEAF
NA TRBV5-1 ASSLEGPRQLQPEQY
NA TRBV12-3/TRBV12-4 ASSRTEDNQPQH
TRBD2 TRBV20-1 SAGLEGLAGLLQETQY
NA TRBV27 ASSPLLVSYNEQF
NA TRBV30 AWNSALVNIQY
NA TRBV3-1 ASSQVRDYNEQF
TRBD1 TRBV27 ASSLGQGGNTIY
TRBD2 TRBV7-2 ASSRDYRTGELF
TRBD2 TRBV7-2 ASSPWASGSNEQF
TRBD2 TRBV7-9 ASSPPGGTSGKWDEQF
TRBD1 TRBV15 ATSREPGQGSPGANVLT
TRBD1 TRBV27 ASSNPGQGNIQY
NA TRBV7-2 ASSLKDGAEQY
NA TRBV7-6 ASSLALETQY
NA TRBV20-1 SARRQGLDTQY
NA TRBV7-2 ASSIRGVQGAHYGYT
NA TRBV7-2 ASSRGPMANTGELF
NA TRBV2 ASSETVQETQY
TRBD2 TRBV7-2 ASSLGGTRYNEQF
NA TRBV2 ASSSGEGSYNEQF
TRBD2 TRBV28 ASRLAGLYEQY
NA TRBV6-2/TRBV6-3 ASSYSKAGHNTGELF
NA TRBV10-3 AITRDGGNTEAF
TRBD1 TRBV7-9 ASVGRQGEDTQY
TRBD2 TRBV4-3 ASSQESGREYEQF